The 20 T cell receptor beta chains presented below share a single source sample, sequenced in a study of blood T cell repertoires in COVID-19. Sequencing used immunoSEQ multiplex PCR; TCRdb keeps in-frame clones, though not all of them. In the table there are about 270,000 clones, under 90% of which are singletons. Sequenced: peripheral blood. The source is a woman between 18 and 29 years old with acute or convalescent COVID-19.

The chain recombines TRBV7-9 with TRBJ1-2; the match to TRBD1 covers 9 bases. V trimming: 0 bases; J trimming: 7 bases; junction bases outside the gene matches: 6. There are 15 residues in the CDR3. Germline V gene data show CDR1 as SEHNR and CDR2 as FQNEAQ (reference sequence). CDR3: CASSLAEQGAGGYTF. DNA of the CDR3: TGTGCCAGCAGCTTAGCGGAACAGGGGGCTGGTGGCTACACCTTC.

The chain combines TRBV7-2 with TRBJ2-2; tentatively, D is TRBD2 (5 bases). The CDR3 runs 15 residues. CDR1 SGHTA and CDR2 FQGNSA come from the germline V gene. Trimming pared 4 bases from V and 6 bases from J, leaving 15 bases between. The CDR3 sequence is CASSSSPVKAGELFF. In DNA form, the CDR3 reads TGTGCCAGCAGCTCTAGCCCGGTGAAGGCCGGGGAGCTGTTTTTT.

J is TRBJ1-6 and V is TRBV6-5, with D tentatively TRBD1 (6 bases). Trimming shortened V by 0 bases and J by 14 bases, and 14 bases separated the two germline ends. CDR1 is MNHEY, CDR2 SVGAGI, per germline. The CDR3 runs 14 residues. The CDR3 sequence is CASSYSSGDRALHF. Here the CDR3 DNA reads TGTGCCAGCAGTTACTCGTCAGGGGATCGAGCCCTCCACTTT.

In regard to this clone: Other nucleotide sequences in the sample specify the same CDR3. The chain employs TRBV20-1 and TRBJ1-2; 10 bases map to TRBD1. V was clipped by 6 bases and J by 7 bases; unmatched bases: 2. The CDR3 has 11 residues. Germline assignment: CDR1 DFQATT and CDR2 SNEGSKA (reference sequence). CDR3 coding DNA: TGCAGTGCCAGGGACAGGGGTGGCTACACCTTC. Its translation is CSARDRGGYTF.

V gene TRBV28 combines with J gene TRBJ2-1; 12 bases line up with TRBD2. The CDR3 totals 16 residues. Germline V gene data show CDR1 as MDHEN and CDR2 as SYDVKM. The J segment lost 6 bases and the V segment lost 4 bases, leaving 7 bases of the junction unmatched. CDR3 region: CASSSTTSGSFNEQFF. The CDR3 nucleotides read TGTGCCAGCAGTTCAACGACTAGCGGGAGTTTCAATGAGCAGTTCTTC.

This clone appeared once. The CDR3: CASSHGGANEQFF. The CDR3 region has the DNA TGCGCCAGCAGCCACGGCGGGGCGAATGAGCAGTTCTTC. The gene calls are TRBV4-3 and TRBJ2-1; D is perhaps TRBD2 (6 bases). The CDR3 contains 13 residues. CDR1 is LGHNA, CDR2 YSLEER, per germline. V was pared by 3 bases and J by 7 bases, with 10 bases between.

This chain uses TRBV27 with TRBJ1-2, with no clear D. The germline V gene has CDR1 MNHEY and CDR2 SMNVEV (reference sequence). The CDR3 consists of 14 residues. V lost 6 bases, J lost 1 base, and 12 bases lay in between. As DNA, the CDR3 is TGTGCCAGCAGCCCCTTCATGCGTAACTATGGCTACACCTTC. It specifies CASSPFMRNYGYTF.

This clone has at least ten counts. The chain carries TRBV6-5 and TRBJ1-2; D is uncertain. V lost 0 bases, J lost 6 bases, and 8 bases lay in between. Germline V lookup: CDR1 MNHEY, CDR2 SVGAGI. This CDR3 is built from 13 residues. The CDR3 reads CASSYSRENGYTF. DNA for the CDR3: TGTGCCAGCAGTTACTCGCGGGAGAATGGCTACACCTTC.

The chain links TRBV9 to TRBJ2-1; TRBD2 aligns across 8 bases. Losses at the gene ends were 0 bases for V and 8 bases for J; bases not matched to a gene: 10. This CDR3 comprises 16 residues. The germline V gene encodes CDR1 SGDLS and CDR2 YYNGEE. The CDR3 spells CASSVDPAGAFYEQFF. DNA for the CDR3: TGTGCCAGCAGCGTAGACCCAGCGGGAGCATTCTATGAGCAGTTCTTC.

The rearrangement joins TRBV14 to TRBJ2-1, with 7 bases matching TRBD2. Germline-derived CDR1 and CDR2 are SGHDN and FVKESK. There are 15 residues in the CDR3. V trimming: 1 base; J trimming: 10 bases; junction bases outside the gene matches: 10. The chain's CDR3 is CASSQVSSGNVEQFF. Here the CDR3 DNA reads TGTGCCAGCAGCCAAGTTTCCAGCGGGAACGTCGAGCAGTTCTTC.

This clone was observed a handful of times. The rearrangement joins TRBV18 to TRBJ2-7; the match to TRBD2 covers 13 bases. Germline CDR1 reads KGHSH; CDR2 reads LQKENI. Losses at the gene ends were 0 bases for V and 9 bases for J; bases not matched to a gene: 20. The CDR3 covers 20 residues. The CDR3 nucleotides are TGTGCCAGCTCACCACCTGGGACTAGCGGGGAGGTCCGTCGAAGTACCGCGCAGTACTTC. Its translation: CASSPPGTSGEVRRSTAQYF.

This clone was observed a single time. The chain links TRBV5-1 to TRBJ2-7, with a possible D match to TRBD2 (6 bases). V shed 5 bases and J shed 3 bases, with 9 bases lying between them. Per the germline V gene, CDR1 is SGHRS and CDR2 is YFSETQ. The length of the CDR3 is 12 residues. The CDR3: CASRRDFYEQYF. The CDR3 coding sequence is TGCGCCAGCAGACGGGACTTCTACGAGCAGTACTTC.

Written as DNA, the CDR3 is TGCGCCAGCAGCTCTTACGGGACAGGGGCCACTAGCGTGTACAATGAGCAGTTCTTC. Translated: CASSSYGTGATSVYNEQFF. The chain couples TRBV5-1 to TRBJ2-1; 10 nucleotides agree with TRBD1. Unmatched junction bases numbered 16, after V lost 3 bases and J lost 4 bases. The CDR3 runs to 19 residues. Per germline, CDR1 SGHRS and CDR2 YFSETQ. Looking up the rest from reference TRBV5-1 and TRBJ2-1 gives the full variable domain: KAGVTQTPRYLIKTRGQQVTLSCSPISGHRSVSWYQQTPGQGLQFLFEYFSETQRNKGNFPGRFSGRQFSNSRSEMNVSTLELGDSALYLCASSSYGTGATSVYNEQFFGPGTRLTVL.

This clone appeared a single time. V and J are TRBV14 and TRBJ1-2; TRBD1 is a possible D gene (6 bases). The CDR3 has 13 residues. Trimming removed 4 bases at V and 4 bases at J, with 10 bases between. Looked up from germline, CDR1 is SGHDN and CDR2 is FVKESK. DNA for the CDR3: TGTGCCAGCAGCCCCGGGACAAGCTATGGCTACACCTTC. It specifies CASSPGTSYGYTF.

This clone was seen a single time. In nucleotides, the CDR3 is TGTGCCAGCAGCAAGCCGGGACTGCTGGATGGCTACACCTTC. As protein: CASSKPGLLDGYTF. The rearrangement uses TRBV7-9 and TRBJ1-2, with D possibly matching TRBD1 (5 bases). CDR3 size: 14 residues. Trimming left V 5 bases short and J 6 bases short, with 16 bases between. From germline, CDR1 is SEHNR and CDR2 FQNEAQ (reference sequence).

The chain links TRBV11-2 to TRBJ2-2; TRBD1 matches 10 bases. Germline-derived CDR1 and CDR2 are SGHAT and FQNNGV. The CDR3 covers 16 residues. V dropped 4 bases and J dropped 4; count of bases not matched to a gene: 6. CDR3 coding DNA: TGTGCCAGCAGCTACACTAGGACAGGGGGCACCGGGGAGCTGTTTTTT. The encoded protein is CASSYTRTGGTGELFF.

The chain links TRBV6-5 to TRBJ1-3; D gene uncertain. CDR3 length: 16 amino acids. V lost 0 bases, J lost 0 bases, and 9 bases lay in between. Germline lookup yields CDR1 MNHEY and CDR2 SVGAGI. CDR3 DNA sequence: TGTGCCAGCAGTTACTCGAGGGAGTTCTCTGGAAACACCATATATTTT. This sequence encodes CASSYSREFSGNTIYF.

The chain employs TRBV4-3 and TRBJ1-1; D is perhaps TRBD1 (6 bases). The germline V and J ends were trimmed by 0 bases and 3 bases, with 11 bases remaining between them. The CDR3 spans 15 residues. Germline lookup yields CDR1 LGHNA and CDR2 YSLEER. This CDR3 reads CASSQDGGPDTEAFF. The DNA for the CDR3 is TGCGCCAGCAGCCAAGACGGGGGGCCGGACACTGAAGCTTTCTTT.

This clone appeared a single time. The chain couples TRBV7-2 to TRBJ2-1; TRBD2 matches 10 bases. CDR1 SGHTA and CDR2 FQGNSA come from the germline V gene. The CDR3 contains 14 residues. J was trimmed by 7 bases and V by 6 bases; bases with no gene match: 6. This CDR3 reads CASRDETSGNEQFF. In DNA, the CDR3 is TGTGCCAGCAGGGACGAGACTAGCGGGAATGAGCAGTTCTTC.

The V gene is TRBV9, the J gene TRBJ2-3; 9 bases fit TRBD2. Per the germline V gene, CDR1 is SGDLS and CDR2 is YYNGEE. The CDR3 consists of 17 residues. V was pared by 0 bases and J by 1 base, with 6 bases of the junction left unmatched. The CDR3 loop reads CASSVVPLAGGTDTQYF. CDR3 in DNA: TGTGCCAGCAGCGTAGTGCCACTAGCGGGTGGCACAGATACGCAGTATTTT.